The entry below describes one TCR beta chain. Antigen unknown. This CDR3 contains 12 residues. The V end was cut by 4 bases, the J end by 1 base, with 5 bases between. The V gene's germline CDR1 is SGHDT and CDR2 YYEEEE. This entry belongs to a study of T cells in Graves' hyperthyroidism and ophthalmopathy. Overall study findings and caveats: Blood held most thyroid clonotypes expanded above 0.001 frequency. Ophthalmopathy was identified by the model a median around 6.9 months ahead of onset.

Template material for amplifying TCR beta CDR3 regions consisted of RNA transcripts. The HTBI primer set served for first-round RT-PCR of the TCR CDR3. TCRdb passed the multiplex PCR reads through MiXCR, listing each CDR3 protein once. This sample yields about 700,000 distinct CDR3 sequences, of which around 15% are seen a single time; 9.5% to 13% belongs to the top ten. Hyperthyroidism was newly diagnosed in patients aged 18 to 65 (duration under 2 months). Uncontrolled infection, other autoimmune disease, pregnancy and lactation each barred patients from inclusion. This sequence originates from a woman aged 18-29 years with Graves' hyperthyroidism. Sequencing was performed on blood. The chain recombines TRBV5-6 with TRBJ1-2; D remains ambiguous. Here the CDR3 DNA reads TGTGCCAGCAGCAAGAGTAACTATGGCTACACCTTC. Encoded protein: CASSKSNYGYTF.